This T cell receptor beta chain was recovered during a study of tumor-infiltrating lymphocytes in primary liver carcinoma. Researchers generated TCR beta cDNA from roughly 520 ng of total RNA, relying on a constant-region primer. Library construction for TCR beta comprised three nested multiplex PCR rounds performed with slightly modified ARM-PCR. The opening two PCR rounds, nine to eleven cycles each, paired TRBV1-TRBV30 forward primers with a C-beta reverse primer. TCRdb re-called the multiplex PCR reads with MiXCR, one entry per CDR3 protein. The sample shows over 250,000 distinct CDR3 sequences, nearly 60% of them seen only once. Regarding this clonotype: This may arise from a read error, as a much more abundant clone is one base away.

The germline gives CDR1 MNHEY, CDR2 SVGEGT. The CDR3 length is 15 residues. Extraction also yielded germline DNA, while blood RNA was obtained from unsorted whole blood. Chronic HBV infection was present, with no prior treatment. Approximately 4 milliliters of peripheral blood were gathered ahead of the operation. The sequence came from a woman in her twenties or thirties with primary liver carcinoma and hepatitis B virus infection. This chain uses TRBV6-2 or TRBV6-3 with TRBJ2-1, with unresolved D. Sequences were obtained from peripheral blood. CDR3 sequence reads: CASRKTASSYNELFF. The CDR3 region has the DNA TGTGCCAGCCGCAAGACCGCGAGCTCCTACAATGAGCTGTTCTTC.